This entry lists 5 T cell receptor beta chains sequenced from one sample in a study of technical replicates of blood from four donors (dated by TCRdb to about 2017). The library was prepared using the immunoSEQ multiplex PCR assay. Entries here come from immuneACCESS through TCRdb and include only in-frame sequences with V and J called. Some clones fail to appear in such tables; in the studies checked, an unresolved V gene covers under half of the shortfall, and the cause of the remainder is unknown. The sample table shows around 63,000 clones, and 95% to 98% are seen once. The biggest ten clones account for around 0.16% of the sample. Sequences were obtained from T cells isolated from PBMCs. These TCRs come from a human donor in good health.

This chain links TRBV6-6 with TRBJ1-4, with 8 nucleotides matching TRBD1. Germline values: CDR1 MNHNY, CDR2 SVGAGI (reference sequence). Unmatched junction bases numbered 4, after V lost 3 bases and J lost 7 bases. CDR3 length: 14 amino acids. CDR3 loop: CASSYQGAREKLFF. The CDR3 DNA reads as TGTGCCAGCAGTTATCAGGGGGCGCGTGAAAAACTGTTTTTT.

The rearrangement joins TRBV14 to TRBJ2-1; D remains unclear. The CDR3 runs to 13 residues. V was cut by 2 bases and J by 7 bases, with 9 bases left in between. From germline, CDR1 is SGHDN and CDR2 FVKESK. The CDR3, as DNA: TGTGCCAGCAGCCAAAGCCGAGGTAATGAGCAGTTCTTC. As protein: CASSQSRGNEQFF.

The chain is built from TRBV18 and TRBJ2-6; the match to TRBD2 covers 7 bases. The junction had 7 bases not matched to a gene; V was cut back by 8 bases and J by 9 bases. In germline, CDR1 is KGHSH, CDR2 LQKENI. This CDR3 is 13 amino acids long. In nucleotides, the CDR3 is TGTGCCAGCGGGACTACGGGTGGCAACGTCCTGACTTTC. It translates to CASGTTGGNVLTF. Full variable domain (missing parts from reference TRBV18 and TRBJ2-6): NAGVMQNPRHLVRRRGQEARLRCSPMKGHSHVYWYRQLPEEGLKFMVYLQKENIIDESGMPKERFSAEFPKEGPSILRIQQVVRGDSAAYFCASGTTGGNVLTFGAGSRLTVL.

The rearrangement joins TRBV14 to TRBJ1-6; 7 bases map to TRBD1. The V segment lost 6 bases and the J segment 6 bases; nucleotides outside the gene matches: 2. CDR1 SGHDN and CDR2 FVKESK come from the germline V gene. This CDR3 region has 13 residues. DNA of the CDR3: TGTGCCAGCAGTTGGGACAGTAATTCACCCCTCCACTTT. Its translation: CASSWDSNSPLHF.

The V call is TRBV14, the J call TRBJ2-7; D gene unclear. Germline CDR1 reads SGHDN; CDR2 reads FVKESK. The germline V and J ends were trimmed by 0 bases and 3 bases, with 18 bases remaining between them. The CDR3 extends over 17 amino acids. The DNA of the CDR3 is TGTGCCAGCAGCCAAGATCTGTTTTCAGGCTTCGGCTACGAGCAGTACTTC. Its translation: CASSQDLFSGFGYEQYF.